The 21 T cell receptor beta chains below all came from one sample that was sequenced in a study of blood T cell repertoires in COVID-19. The repertoire was sequenced with immunoSEQ multiplex PCR; TCRdb's copy has only in-frame clones and lacks some. In the table there are 270,000 or so clones, approximately 89% of which are singletons. Sequences were obtained from PBMCs or T cells enriched from blood (not recorded which). These receptors were taken from a middle-aged man who had been exposed to COVID-19.

This clone has just one count. CDR3 residues: CASRVRTGLDTGELFF. CDR3 DNA sequence: TGTGCCAGCAGAGTAAGAACAGGGTTGGACACCGGGGAGCTGTTTTTT. The chain uses TRBV11-3 and TRBJ2-2; perhaps TRBD1 as D (6 bases). V gave up 6 bases and J gave up 3 bases, with 17 bases separating them. Germline V gives CDR1 SGHNT, CDR2 YENEEA. The CDR3 consists of 16 residues. Combining the CDR3 with reference TRBV11-3 and TRBJ2-2 gives the whole variable domain EAGVVQSPRYKIIEKKQPVAFWCNPISGHNTLYWYLQNLGQGPELLIRYENEEAVDDSQLPKDRFSAERLKGVDSTLKIQPAELGDSAVYLCASRVRTGLDTGELFFGEGSRLTVL.

The chain combines TRBV15 with TRBJ1-2; 8 positions match TRBD1. Per germline, CDR1 LNHNV and CDR2 YYDKDF (reference sequence). The CDR3 contains 14 residues. The junction had 4 bases not matched to a gene; V was cut back by 0 bases and J by 7 bases. The DNA of the CDR3 is TGTGCCACCAGCAGAGAGGACAGGGCCTTTGGCTACACCTTC. Translation gives CATSREDRAFGYTF.

The chain joins TRBV7-2 to TRBJ2-3; 11 bases align to TRBD2. V trimming: 1 base; J trimming: 5 bases; junction bases outside the gene matches: 2. This CDR3 is built from 15 residues. The germline CDR1 and CDR2 sequences are SGHTA and FQGNSA. Here the CDR3 reads CASSLGLAGGDTQYF. CDR3 nucleotide sequence: TGTGCCAGCAGCTTAGGGCTAGCGGGAGGAGATACGCAGTATTTT. Full variable domain (remainder filled in from reference TRBV7-2 and TRBJ2-3): GAGVSQSPSNKVTEKGKDVELRCDPISGHTALYWYRQSLGQGLEFLIYFQGNSAPDKSGLPSDRFSAERTGGSVSTLTIQRTQQEDSAVYLCASSLGLAGGDTQYFGPGTRLTVL.

The V call is TRBV28, the J call TRBJ1-2; perhaps TRBD1 as D (6 bases). V lost 6 bases to trimming and J lost 5 bases, with 10 bases between them. CDR3 size: 12 residues. Germline V gives CDR1 MDHEN, CDR2 SYDVKM. The CDR3 protein is CASRLTGYGYTF. DNA of the CDR3: TGTGCCAGCAGACTTACAGGGTATGGCTACACCTTC.

The CDR3 DNA sequence: TGCAGCGTCGCAGGGGGTCAGGCTTCCTACGAGCAGTACTTC. Translated: CSVAGGQASYEQYF. The chain employs TRBV29-1 and TRBJ2-7; TRBD1 aligns across 7 bases. V lost 6 bases and J lost 1; bases outside the gene matches: 9. Germline-derived CDR1 and CDR2 are SQVTM and ANQGSEA. The length of the CDR3 is 14 residues.

The V call is TRBV11-2, the J call TRBJ2-2, with unresolved D. V was clipped by 11 bases and J by 6 bases, with 7 bases between them. The germline V gene encodes CDR1 SGHAT and CDR2 FQNNGV. The CDR3 sequence is 10 residues long. CDR3 DNA sequence: TGTGCCTCTGAGTCCGGGGAGCTGTTTTTT. Amino acids: CASESGELFF.

Comments on this clone: This likely comes from a read error, as the CDR3 has no conserved phenylalanine or tryptophan at its end. The DNA is left out, because the CDR3 cannot be placed on it with certainty; the CDR3 is given as TCRdb lists it. The chain links TRBV28 to TRBJ2-7; TRBD2 was called by the table and not checked on the DNA. The CDR3 length is 13 residues, termini included. Looked up from germline, CDR1 is MDHEN and CDR2 is SYDVKM. CDR3 sequence: CASSSPGPGLAQI.

The V call is TRBV4-3, the J call TRBJ2-5; 10 bases line up with TRBD1. Per germline, CDR1 LGHNA and CDR2 YSLEER. V lost 2 bases and J lost 5; bases outside the gene matches: 5. The length of the CDR3 is 15 residues. This CDR3 reads CASSQRQGAKETQYF. The CDR3, as DNA: TGCGCCAGCAGCCAAAGACAGGGGGCCAAGGAGACCCAGTACTTC.

This chain uses TRBV27 with TRBJ2-3, with D unclear. Trimming removed 6 bases at V and 0 bases at J, with 10 bases between. The CDR3 has 14 amino acids. Germline CDR1 and CDR2: MNHEY and SMNVEV (reference sequence). The CDR3 is CASSKETSTDTQYF. The CDR3 coding sequence is TGTGCCAGCAGCAAAGAGACTAGCACAGATACGCAGTATTTT.

CDR3 nucleotides: TGTGCCAGCGACCGAACTAGCGGCAATGAGCAGTTCTTC. The encoded protein is CASDRTSGNEQFF. The chain has TRBV7-9 and TRBJ2-1; TRBD2 agrees at 8 bases. This CDR3 has 13 amino acids. V dropped 8 bases and J dropped 6; count of bases not matched to a gene: 6. Germline V gene lookup returns CDR1 SEHNR and CDR2 FQNEAQ (reference sequence).

This clone was observed once. V is TRBV7-3 and J is TRBJ2-3; 13 positions agree with TRBD2. V trimming: 4 bases; J trimming: 5 bases; junction bases outside the gene matches: 6. Germline CDR1 reads SGHTA; CDR2 reads FQGTGA. This CDR3 has 16 residues. CDR3 sequence: CASSYGTSGAGDTQYF. For the CDR3, the DNA is TGTGCCAGCAGCTACGGGACTAGCGGGGCGGGAGATACGCAGTATTTT. Filled out from reference TRBV7-3 and TRBJ2-3, the complete variable domain reads GAGVSQTPSNKVTEKGKYVELRCDPISGHTALYWYRQSLGQGPEFLIYFQGTGAADDSGLPNDRFFAVRPEGSVSTLKIQRTERGDSAVYLCASSYGTSGAGDTQYFGPGTRLTVL.

This sequence joins TRBV30 and TRBJ1-5; D is possibly TRBD1 (5 bases). The CDR3 length is 13 residues. Germline values: CDR1 GTSNPN, CDR2 SVGIG (reference sequence). Trimming pared 4 bases from V and 2 bases from J, leaving 9 bases between. CDR3 sequence: CAWTRGGNQPQHF. CDR3 nucleotides: TGTGCCTGGACGCGGGGGGGCAATCAGCCCCAGCATTTT. The variable domain in full, completed from reference TRBV30 and TRBJ1-5, reads SQTIHQWPATLVQPVGSPLSLECTVEGTSNPNLYWYRQAAGRGLQLLFYSVGIGQISSEVPQNLSASRPQDRQFILSSKKLLLSDSGFYLCAWTRGGNQPQHFGDGTRLSIL.

The CDR3 spells CASSLGLPSDQYF. Written as DNA, the CDR3 is TGTGCCAGCAGCCTAGGACTTCCTAGCGACCAGTACTTC. This sequence joins TRBV7-9 and TRBJ2-7; D might be TRBD2 (6 bases). Trimming took off 5 bases at V and 10 bases at J, with 18 bases between the two ends. Germline CDR1 reads SEHNR; CDR2 reads FQNEAQ (reference sequence). This CDR3 is built from 13 residues.

This clone was seen once. The V call is TRBV6-1, the J call TRBJ2-1, with 7 nucleotides matching TRBD1. The CDR3 runs to 16 residues. The V gene end was trimmed by 1 base and the J gene end by 3 bases; junction bases not matched to a gene: 6. The V gene's germline CDR1 is MNHNS and CDR2 SASEGT. The CDR3 region is CASSEETAGGYNEQFF. CDR3 nucleotides: TGTGCCAGCAGTGAAGAAACGGCAGGGGGCTACAATGAGCAGTTCTTC.

This chain connects TRBV6-5 to TRBJ2-7; D is possibly TRBD1 (6 bases). The V end lost 5 bases, the J end lost 6 bases, and 14 bases lay between the germline ends. This CDR3 spans 13 amino acids. Germline lookup yields CDR1 MNHEY and CDR2 SVGAGI. DNA for the CDR3: TGTGCCAGCAGTCCGGGACATGGCTTCGAGCAGTACTTC. It is translated as CASSPGHGFEQYF.

The chain joins TRBV4-1 to TRBJ2-2, with TRBD2 matching 9 bases. This CDR3 contains 17 residues. With V trimmed by 1 base and J by 3 bases, 6 bases remained unmatched. The germline gives CDR1 MGHRA, CDR2 YSYEKL. For the CDR3, the DNA is TGCGCCAGCAGCCAAGTACGCGGGAGGGATTACACCGGGGAGCTGTTTTTT. This encodes CASSQVRGRDYTGELFF.

This clone was seen a few times. The rearrangement uses TRBV11-2 and TRBJ2-3; tentative D call: TRBD2 (7 bases). The CDR3 consists of 17 residues. The germline V gene encodes CDR1 SGHAT and CDR2 FQNNGV. With 1 base removed from V and 2 bases from J, the gap between germline ends came to 16 bases. This CDR3 reads CASSLGRGRKITDTQYF. Here the CDR3 DNA reads TGTGCCAGCAGCTTAGGGCGGGGGCGGAAAATCACAGATACGCAGTATTTT.

This clone was seen just once. This chain uses TRBV24-1 with TRBJ2-1, with 11 bases fitting TRBD2. CDR1 is KGHDR and CDR2 is SFDVKD in the germline V gene. The CDR3 length is 16 residues. J lost 7 bases, V lost 1 base, and 5 bases had no gene match. The CDR3 sequence: CATSDFGLAGENEQFF. In nucleotides, the CDR3 is TGTGCCACCAGTGATTTTGGACTAGCGGGTGAGAATGAGCAGTTCTTC.

The chain links TRBV2 to TRBJ2-1; 12 bases map to TRBD2. Germline trimming cut 6 bases from V and 4 bases from J; bases unmatched to any gene: 4. CDR3 length equals 15 residues. From germline, CDR1 is SNHLY and CDR2 FYNNEI. The CDR3 is CASSAGTSGYNEQFF. CDR3 nucleotides: TGTGCCAGCAGCGCCGGGACTAGCGGGTACAATGAGCAGTTCTTC. Using reference TRBV2 and TRBJ2-1 for the parts outside the CDR3, the full variable domain is EPEVTQTPSHQVTQMGQEVILRCVPISNHLYFYWYRQILGQKVEFLVSFYNNEISEKSEIFDDQFSVERPDGSNFTLKIRSTKLEDSAMYFCASSAGTSGYNEQFFGPGTRLTVL.

This clone was counted a single time. The chain combines TRBV6-5 with TRBJ2-5; no reliable D call. Trimming left V 2 bases short and J 5 bases short, with 18 bases between. Germline CDR1 and CDR2: MNHEY and SVGAGI. The CDR3 runs to 16 residues. CDR3 DNA sequence: TGTGCCAGCAGTTACGGGCAGACATTGGGTAGGGAGACCCAGTACTTC. This translates into CASSYGQTLGRETQYF.

This clone came up once. This chain uses TRBV2 with TRBJ1-4, with D perhaps TRBD1 (5 bases). Trimming removed 8 bases from V and 3 bases from J, with 16 bases in between. The CDR3 extends over 15 amino acids. The germline gives CDR1 SNHLY, CDR2 FYNNEI. In DNA form, the CDR3 reads TGTGCCAGCCCCCCTCAGGGTGTCGCTAATGAAAAACTGTTTTTT. It yields the protein CASPPQGVANEKLFF.